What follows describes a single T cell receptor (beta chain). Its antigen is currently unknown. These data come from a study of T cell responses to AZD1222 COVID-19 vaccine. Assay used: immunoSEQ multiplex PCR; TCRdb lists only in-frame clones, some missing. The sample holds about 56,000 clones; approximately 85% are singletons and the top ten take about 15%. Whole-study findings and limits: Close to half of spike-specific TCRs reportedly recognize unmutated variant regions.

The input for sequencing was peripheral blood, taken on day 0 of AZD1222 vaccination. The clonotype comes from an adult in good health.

The CDR3 bases are TGTGCCAGCAGTTTATACCGTACAGGGGCGCGTTACTATGGCTACACCTTC. Translating it yields CASSLYRTGARYYGYTF. The chain combines TRBV28 with TRBJ1-2; 7 bases map to TRBD1. The length of the CDR3 is 17 residues. Germline lookup yields CDR1 MDHEN and CDR2 SYDVKM. The junction had 11 bases not matched to a gene; V was cut back by 1 base and J by 3 bases.